Listed below are T cell receptor beta chains from one sample, sequenced in a study of T cell responses to AZD1222 COVID-19 vaccine. Only in-frame clones appear in the TCRdb table, and some are missing; sequencing was by immunoSEQ multiplex PCR. The profile shows about 69,000 clones, around four fifths of them singletons. Sequencing was performed on peripheral blood, taken 28 days after the second AZD1222 dose. The receptor source for this set is an adult who received the AZD1222 COVID-19 vaccine. CDR3s include the opening cysteine and the closing phenylalanine or tryptophan. A D gene is named only where the DNA matches it firmly. Size tells how often a clone was seen (once, few, many) or the class of an expanded clone, and some rows leave it out.

J: TRBJ2-2
D: .
V: TRBV29-1
size: .
DNA: TGCAGCGCCGAGGTCCTCTTGGGCACCGGGGAGCTGTTTTTT
CDR3: CSAEVLLGTGELFF

J: TRBJ1-5
D: .
V: TRBV27
size: .
DNA: TGTGCCAGCAGTTTGGGACTCAATTCCAATCAGCCCCAGCATTTT
CDR3: CASSLGLNSNQPQHF

J: TRBJ1-5
D: .
V: TRBV21-1
size: .
DNA: TGTGCCAGCAGCAATGGCGGGAAGAGCAATCAGCCCCAGCATTTT
CDR3: CASSNGGKSNQPQHF

J: TRBJ1-1
D: .
V: TRBV11-2
size: .
DNA: TGTGCCAGCAGCTTGGAACAGACAGGGAACACTGAAGCTTTCTTT
CDR3: CASSLEQTGNTEAFF

J: TRBJ2-7
D: .
V: TRBV6-5
size: few
DNA: TGTGCCAGCAGTTACTCGATGGTGGCGTCAGGGGAAGAGCAGTACTTC
CDR3: CASSYSMVASGEEQYF

J: TRBJ1-2
D: .
V: TRBV3-1/TRBV3-2
size: .
DNA: TGTGCCAGCAGCCAAGAGGGAAGCTATGGCTACACCTTC
CDR3: CASSQEGSYGYTF

J: TRBJ2-4
D: .
V: TRBV5-1
size: .
DNA: TGCGCCAGCAGCTCTCAGGGAAGGATCGACATTCAGTACTTC
CDR3: CASSSQGRIDIQYF

J: TRBJ2-7
D: .
V: TRBV6-5
size: .
DNA: TGTGCCAGCAGTTACAGGGGAGCAGCCCCCTACGAGCAGTACTTC
CDR3: CASSYRGAAPYEQYF

J: TRBJ1-1
D: .
V: TRBV3-1/TRBV3-2
size: .
DNA: TGTGCCAGCACGAGGGGGATTAGGGGTGAAGCTTTCTTT
CDR3: CASTRGIRGEAFF

J: TRBJ2-5
D: .
V: TRBV5-4
size: .
DNA: TGTGCCAGCAGCTTGCAATTTGGCGGCCAGGGGACCCAGTACTTC
CDR3: CASSLQFGGQGTQYF

J: TRBJ1-5
D: .
V: TRBV10-3
size: .
DNA: TGTGCCATCGGCCAGGACTCGGATCAGCCCCAGCATTTT
CDR3: CAIGQDSDQPQHF